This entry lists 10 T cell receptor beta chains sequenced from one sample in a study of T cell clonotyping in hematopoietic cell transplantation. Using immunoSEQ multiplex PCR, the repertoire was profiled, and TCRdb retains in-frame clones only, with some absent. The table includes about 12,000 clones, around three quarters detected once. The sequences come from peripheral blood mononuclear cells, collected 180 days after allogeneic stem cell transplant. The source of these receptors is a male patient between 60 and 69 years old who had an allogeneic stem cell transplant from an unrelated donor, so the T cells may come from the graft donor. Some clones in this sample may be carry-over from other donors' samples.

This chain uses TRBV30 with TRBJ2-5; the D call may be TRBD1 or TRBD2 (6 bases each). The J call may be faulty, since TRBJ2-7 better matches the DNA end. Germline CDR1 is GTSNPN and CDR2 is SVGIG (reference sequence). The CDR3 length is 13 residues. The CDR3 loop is CAWSVGGFYEQYF. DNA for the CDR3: TGTGCCTGGAGTGTAGGGGGGTTCTACGAGCAGTACTTC.

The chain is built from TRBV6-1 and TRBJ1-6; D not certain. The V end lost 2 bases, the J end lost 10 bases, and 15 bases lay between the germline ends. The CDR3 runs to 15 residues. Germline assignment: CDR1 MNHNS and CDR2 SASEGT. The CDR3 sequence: CASSEWLGPGSPLHF. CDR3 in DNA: TGTGCCAGCAGTGAATGGTTAGGACCGGGGTCACCCCTCCACTTT.

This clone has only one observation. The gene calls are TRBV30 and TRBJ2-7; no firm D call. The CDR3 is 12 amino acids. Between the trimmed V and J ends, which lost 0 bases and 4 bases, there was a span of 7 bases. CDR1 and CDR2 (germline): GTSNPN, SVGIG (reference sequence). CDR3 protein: CAWSVRAYEQYF. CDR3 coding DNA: TGTGCCTGGAGTGTACGAGCGTACGAGCAGTACTTC.

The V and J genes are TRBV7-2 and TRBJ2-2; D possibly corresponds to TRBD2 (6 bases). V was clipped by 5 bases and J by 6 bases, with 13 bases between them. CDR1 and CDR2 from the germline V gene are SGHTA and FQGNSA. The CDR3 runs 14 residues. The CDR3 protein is CASSALPGAGELFF. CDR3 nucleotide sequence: TGTGCCAGCAGCGCCCTCCCGGGGGCCGGGGAGCTGTTTTTT.

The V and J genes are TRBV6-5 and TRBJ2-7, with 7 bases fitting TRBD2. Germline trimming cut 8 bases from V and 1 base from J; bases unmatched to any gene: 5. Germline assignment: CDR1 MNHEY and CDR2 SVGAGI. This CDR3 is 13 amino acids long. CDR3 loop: CASRGGSSYEQYF. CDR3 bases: TGTGCCAGCCGGGGCGGGAGTTCCTACGAGCAGTACTTC.

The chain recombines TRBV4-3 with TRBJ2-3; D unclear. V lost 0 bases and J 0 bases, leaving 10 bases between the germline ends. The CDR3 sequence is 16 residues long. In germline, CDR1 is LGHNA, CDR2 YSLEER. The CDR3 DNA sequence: TGCGCCAGCAGCCAAGATGCAGAAAGTAGCACAGATACGCAGTATTTT. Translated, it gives CASSQDAESSTDTQYF.

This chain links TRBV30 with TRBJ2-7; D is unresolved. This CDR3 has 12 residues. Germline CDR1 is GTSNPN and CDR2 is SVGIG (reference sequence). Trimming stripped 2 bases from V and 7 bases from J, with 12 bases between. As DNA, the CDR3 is TGTGCCTGGAGTCCTACCCGCTTTGAGCAGTACTTC. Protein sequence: CAWSPTRFEQYF.

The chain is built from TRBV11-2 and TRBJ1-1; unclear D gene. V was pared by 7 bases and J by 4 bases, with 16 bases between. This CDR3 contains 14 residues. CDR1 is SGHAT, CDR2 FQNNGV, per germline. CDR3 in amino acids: CASTQRAAATEAFF. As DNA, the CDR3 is TGTGCCAGCACCCAGCGGGCGGCTGCCACTGAAGCTTTCTTT. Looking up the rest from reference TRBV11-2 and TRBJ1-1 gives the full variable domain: EAGVAQSPRYKIIEKRQSVAFWCNPISGHATLYWYQQILGQGPKLLIQFQNNGVVDDSQLPKDRFSAERLKGVDSTLKIQPAKLEDSAVYLCASTQRAAATEAFFGQGTRLTVV.

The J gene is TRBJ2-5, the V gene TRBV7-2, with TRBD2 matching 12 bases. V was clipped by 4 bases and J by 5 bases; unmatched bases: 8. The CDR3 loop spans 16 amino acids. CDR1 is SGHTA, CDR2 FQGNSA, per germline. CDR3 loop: CASSSRPSGGAETQYF. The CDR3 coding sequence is TGTGCCAGCAGCTCGAGACCTAGCGGGGGGGCGGAGACCCAGTACTTC.

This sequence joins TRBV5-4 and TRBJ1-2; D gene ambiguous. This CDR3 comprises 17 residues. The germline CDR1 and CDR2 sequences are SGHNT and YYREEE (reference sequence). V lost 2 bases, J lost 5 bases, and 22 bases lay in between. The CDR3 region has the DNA TGTGCCAGCAGCTTAGGAGGAATAACAAGTAACATATATGGCTACACCTTC. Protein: CASSLGGITSNIYGYTF.